A selection of T cell receptor beta chains follows, all from one sample in a study of T cell responses to AZD1222 COVID-19 vaccine. Produced via immunoSEQ multiplex PCR; TCRdb's table is partial and in-frame only. The sample lists around 110,000 clones; approximately 83% were seen once. This specimen consisted of peripheral blood, obtained on day 0 of MenACWY control vaccination. The receptors here all came from an adult in good health. Both conserved end residues are part of each CDR3. D genes are given only for firm matches. A row's size may be missing; if present it is once, few, many or a size class.

>TRBJ1-1|-|-|TRBV28
CASSLWAENTEAFF
TGTGCCAGCAGTTTATGGGCGGAGAACACTGAAGCTTTCTTT
>TRBJ2-5|TRBD1|-|TRBV7-2
CASSGTGTVQETQYF
TGTGCCAGCAGCGGAACCGGGACAGTCCAAGAGACCCAGTACTTC
>TRBJ1-2|-|-|TRBV7-2
CASSLREEGWRLTARGYTF
TGTGCCAGCAGCCTCCGGGAGGAAGGGTGGAGACTTACTGCTCGCGGCTACACCTTC
>TRBJ1-1|-|-|TRBV14
CASSQLRDSEAFF
TGTGCCAGCAGCCAACTGAGGGACTCCGAAGCTTTCTTT
>TRBJ1-5|TRBD1|-|TRBV5-5
CASSLAGQANQPQHF
TGTGCCAGCAGCTTGGCGGGACAGGCGAATCAGCCCCAGCATTTT
>TRBJ2-1|-|-|TRBV11-2
CASTSRQAPSYNEQFF
TGTGCCAGCACGTCCCGACAGGCTCCCTCCTACAATGAGCAGTTCTTC
>TRBJ2-3|-|-|TRBV25-1
CASSVTGSTDTQYF
TGTGCCAGCAGTGTTACCGGGTCCACAGATACGCAGTATTTT
>TRBJ2-5|TRBD2|-|TRBV28
CASTTLAGGQETQYF
TGTGCCAGCACCACACTAGCGGGGGGCCAAGAGACCCAGTACTTC
>TRBJ1-3|-|-|TRBV28
CASIRGSGNTIYF
TGTGCCAGCATAAGGGGCTCTGGAAACACCATATATTTT
>TRBJ2-6|TRBD1|-|TRBV7-8
CASSLPPGGAGANVLTF
TGTGCCAGCAGCTTACCGCCAGGGGGCGCTGGGGCCAACGTCCTGACTTTC
>TRBJ1-1|-|-|TRBV29-1
CSVNQGEAFF
TGCAGCGTTAACCAGGGAGAAGCTTTCTTT
>TRBJ2-7|TRBD1|-|TRBV18
CASSVGTGSYEQYF
TGTGCCAGCTCAGTCGGGACAGGGTCCTACGAGCAGTACTTC
>TRBJ1-2|-|-|TRBV24-1
CATSDHSAGDGYTF
TGTGCCACCAGTGACCATTCTGCCGGGGACGGCTACACCTTC
>TRBJ2-3|-|-|TRBV4-1
CASSQVVVATDTQYF
TGCGCCAGCAGCCAAGTGGTGGTGGCCACAGATACGCAGTATTTT
>TRBJ1-4|-|-|TRBV18
CASSPSGRGEKLFF
TGTGCCAGCTCACCATCGGGCAGGGGTGAAAAACTGTTTTTT
>TRBJ1-2|-|-|TRBV7-2
CASSLDSRGRFFNYGYTF
TGTGCCAGCAGCTTAGATAGTAGGGGTCGTTTTTTTAACTATGGCTACACCTTC
>TRBJ2-7|-|once|TRBV2
CASRDDIYEQYF
TGTGCCAGCAGGGATGACATATACGAGCAGTACTTC
>TRBJ1-5|-|-|TRBV27
CASSLFWAVNQPQHF
TGTGCCAGCAGTTTGTTTTGGGCTGTAAATCAGCCCCAGCATTTT
>TRBJ1-2|TRBD1|once|TRBV7-9
CASSFPGTGDYGYTF
TGTGCCAGCAGCTTCCCTGGGACAGGGGACTATGGCTACACCTTC
>TRBJ2-5|-|-|TRBV7-2
CASSPRRAGETQYF
TGTGCCAGCAGTCCGAGAAGGGCAGGAGAGACCCAGTACTTC
>TRBJ1-6|-|-|TRBV10-2
CASSPDRNYNSPLHF
TGCGCCAGCTCGCCGGACAGAAACTATAATTCACCCCTCCACTTT
>TRBJ2-4|-|-|TRBV2
CASSVIREYKNIQYF
TGTGCCAGCAGTGTTATAAGGGAGTACAAAAACATTCAGTACTTC
>TRBJ2-5|TRBD2|-|TRBV4-3
CASSQGDSGRETQYF
TGCGCCAGCAGCCAAGGGGACAGCGGGAGGGAGACCCAGTACTTC
>TRBJ1-2|TRBD1|-|TRBV7-9
CASSRGVGGCSF
TGTGCCAGCAGCCGAGGCGTAGGGGGCTGCTCCTTC
>TRBJ2-5|-|few|TRBV19
CASSIGFGNQETQYF
TGTGCCAGTAGTATTGGCTTCGGAAACCAAGAGACCCAGTACTTC
>TRBJ2-7|-|-|TRBV28
CASTPPRGAQYF
TGTGCCAGCACCCCCCCAAGAGGTGCGCAGTACTTC
>TRBJ2-7|-|-|TRBV7-2
CASSQLGGRVSYEQYF
TGTGCCAGCAGCCAGCTAGGGGGGCGCGTCTCCTACGAGCAGTACTTC
>TRBJ1-2|-|-|TRBV9
CASSPREGTYNGYTF
TGTGCCAGCAGCCCCAGGGAGGGGACTTATAATGGCTACACCTTC
>TRBJ1-2|TRBD1|-|TRBV3-1/TRBV3-2
CASSQGYPGQGARGYTF
TGTGCCAGCAGCCAAGGATATCCGGGACAGGGGGCTCGCGGCTACACCTTC
>TRBJ1-1|TRBD1|-|TRBV3-1/TRBV3-2
CASSSRQGLTEAFF
TGTGCCAGCAGCTCACGACAGGGATTAACTGAAGCTTTCTTT
>TRBJ1-4|-|-|TRBV6-5
CASKGRPRNEKLFF
TGTGCCAGCAAAGGGAGGCCGCGTAATGAAAAACTGTTTTTT
>TRBJ2-1|-|-|TRBV5-1
CASSGGSATYNEQFF
TGCGCCAGCAGCGGTGGGTCCGCAACCTACAATGAGCAGTTCTTC
>TRBJ1-6|-|-|TRBV7-9
CASSRGNSPLHF
TGTGCCAGCAGCAGGGGTAATTCACCCCTCCACTTT
>TRBJ2-1|TRBD1|-|TRBV18
CASQRDRQNSPNNEQFF
TGTGCCAGCCAACGGGACAGGCAGAATTCCCCGAACAATGAGCAGTTCTTC
>TRBJ2-1|TRBD2|-|TRBV9
CASSVAPTSGGVYNEQFF
TGTGCCAGCAGCGTAGCTCCGACTAGCGGGGGGGTCTACAATGAGCAGTTCTTC
>TRBJ2-5|-|-|TRBV7-9
CASSPEGWGLQETQYF
TGTGCCAGCAGCCCCGAGGGATGGGGGTTACAAGAGACCCAGTACTTC
>TRBJ2-3|TRBD1|-|TRBV11-2
CASSPPVVRDRSTDTQYF
TGTGCCAGCAGCCCTCCTGTTGTCCGGGACAGGAGCACAGATACGCAGTATTTT
>TRBJ2-3|-|-|TRBV18
CASSPVGGGRTDTQYF
TGTGCCAGCTCACCAGTGGGCGGGGGCCGCACAGATACGCAGTATTTT
>TRBJ2-1|TRBD2|-|TRBV2
CASSAGSGPYNEQFF
TGTGCCAGCAGTGCGGGTAGCGGGCCTTACAATGAGCAGTTCTTC
>TRBJ2-2|-|-|TRBV7-2
CASSLAPNALGTGELFF
TGTGCCAGCAGCTTAGCCCCGAACGCATTGGGGACCGGGGAGCTGTTTTTT